A selection of T cell receptor beta chains follows, all from one sample in a study of blood T cell repertoires in COVID-19. Assay: immunoSEQ multiplex PCR; the TCRdb copy retains only in-frame clones and omits some. The sample carries 40,000 to 50,000 clones, 90% recorded once. Sequencing was carried out using peripheral blood. The receptors stem from a man aged 70 or older with active COVID-19. The CDR3 runs from the conserved cysteine through the conserved F or W. The D gene is left open where the match is weak. The listing skips clone size in some rows; elsewhere it reads once, few, many or a size class.

>TRBV28|TRBJ1-4|NA|NA
CASSYYEKLFF
TGTGCCAGCAGCTACTATGAAAAACTGTTTTTT
>TRBV6-5|TRBJ1-1|NA|NA
CASRGGTEAFF
TGTGCCAGCAGGGGGGGCACTGAAGCTTTCTTT
>TRBV19|TRBJ1-4|NA|NA
CASSKGGTNFGEKLFF
TGTGCCAGTAGTAAGGGCGGGACCAACTTCGGGGAAAAACTGTTTTTT
>TRBV27|TRBJ1-2|TRBD1|NA
CASSPEAPGTGYNYGYTF
TGTGCCAGCAGTCCGGAGGCTCCCGGGACAGGGTATAACTATGGCTACACCTTC
>TRBV27|TRBJ2-7|NA|NA
CASSLRPYEQYF
TGTGCCAGCAGTTTGAGGCCCTACGAGCAGTACTTC
>TRBV20-1|TRBJ1-4|NA|NA
CSAVSSEKLFF
TGCAGTGCTGTTAGTAGTGAAAAACTGTTTTTT
>TRBV11-3|TRBJ1-1|TRBD1|NA
CASSQNRGPAFF
TGTGCCAGCAGCCAAAACAGGGGCCCAGCTTTCTTT
>TRBV30|TRBJ1-1|NA|few
CAWSRTGSGNTEAFF
TGTGCCTGGAGTCGAACCGGAAGCGGGAACACTGAAGCTTTCTTT
>TRBV5-1|TRBJ2-2|TRBD1|NA
CASNRDRGLAGELFF
TGCGCCAGCAACCGGGACAGGGGGCTTGCGGGGGAGCTGTTTTTT
>TRBV19|TRBJ1-1|NA|NA
CASSIAALVLVSTEAFF
TGTGCCAGTAGTATAGCTGCACTCGTCCTCGTGAGCACTGAAGCTTTCTTT
>TRBV9|TRBJ2-7|NA|NA
CASSVGGRSYEQYF
TGTGCCAGCAGCGTGGGGGGGCGCTCCTACGAGCAGTACTTC
>TRBV4-1|TRBJ1-3|NA|once
CASSQGHSGNTIYF
TGCGCCAGCAGCCAGGGGCATTCTGGAAACACCATATATTTT
>TRBV28|TRBJ2-3|NA|NA
CASSSTGPSTDTQYF
TGTGCCAGCAGTTCGACAGGACCTAGCACAGATACGCAGTATTTT
>TRBV24-1|TRBJ2-6|TRBD1|NA
CATSDLETGKTVLTF
TGTGCCACCAGTGATTTGGAGACAGGGAAAACGGTCCTGACTTTC
>TRBV6-2/TRBV6-3|TRBJ1-5|NA|NA
CASSYNSGGNQPQHF
TGTGCCAGCAGTTACAACTCAGGGGGCAATCAGCCCCAGCATTTT
>TRBV7-9|TRBJ2-3|NA|few
CASSLEALGVSTDTQYF
TGTGCCAGCAGCTTAGAGGCGCTAGGGGTGAGCACAGATACGCAGTATTTT
>TRBV24-1|TRBJ2-3|TRBD2|NA
CATSEVSWSGGTDTQYF
TGTGCCACCAGTGAGGTCTCGTGGAGCGGGGGCACAGATACGCAGTATTTT
>TRBV2|TRBJ1-3|NA|NA
CASRTGASGNTIYF
TGTGCCAGCAGGACAGGCGCTTCTGGAAACACCATATATTTT
>TRBV6-5|TRBJ2-1|TRBD2|NA
CASSYELAGGNNEQFF
TGTGCCAGCAGTTACGAGCTTGCGGGGGGAAACAATGAGCAGTTCTTC
>TRBV5-1|TRBJ1-2|NA|NA
CASSRDILGGYTF
TGCGCCAGCAGCCGGGACATACTGGGTGGCTACACCTTC
>TRBV5-1|TRBJ1-3|TRBD1|once
CASSSGQLWGSGNTIYF
TGCGCCAGCAGCTCGGGACAGCTCTGGGGCTCTGGAAACACCATATATTTT
>TRBV28|TRBJ2-1|TRBD1|NA
CASSLRGQGSYNEQFF
TGTGCCAGCAGTTTGAGGGGACAGGGCTCCTACAATGAGCAGTTCTTC
>TRBV2|TRBJ2-2|NA|NA
CASSEAKDGENTGELFF
TGTGCCAGCAGTGAAGCAAAGGACGGGGAGAACACCGGGGAGCTGTTTTTT
>TRBV11-2|TRBJ2-2|NA|NA
CASSLTTGELFF
TGTGCCAGCAGCTTAACTACCGGGGAGCTGTTTTTT
>TRBV28|TRBJ1-4|TRBD1|once
CASSPRGKRELFF
TGTGCCAGCAGCCCCAGGGGGAAACGGGAACTGTTTTTT
>TRBV24-1|TRBJ2-7|TRBD1|NA
CATSVTGGSSYEQYF
TGTGCCACCAGTGTGACAGGGGGAAGCTCCTACGAGCAGTACTTC
>TRBV5-1|TRBJ2-5|NA|NA
CASSLARGGRETQYF
TGCGCCAGCAGCTTGGCCAGGGGTGGTCGGGAGACCCAGTACTTC
>TRBV11-3|TRBJ2-3|TRBD2|NA
CASSTRLAGAPRSRDTQYF
TGTGCCAGCAGCACGAGACTAGCGGGGGCCCCCCGATCTAGAGATACGCAGTATTTT
>TRBV1|TRBJ1-6|NA|NA
CTSSTTGGSSYNSPLHF
TGCACCAGCAGCACAACAGGGGGAAGCTCCTATAATTCACCCCTCCACTTT
>TRBV7-9|TRBJ2-3|TRBD1|NA
CASSLRSRGTDPTDTQYF
TGTGCCAGCAGCTTAAGGTCGAGGGGGACAGATCCCACAGATACGCAGTATTTT
>TRBV27|TRBJ2-1|TRBD2|NA
CASSPARGGGLQNEQFF
TGTGCCAGCAGTCCCGCCCGGGGCGGGGGGCTTCAGAATGAGCAGTTCTTC
>TRBV19|TRBJ2-7|NA|NA
CASSSGAHEQYF
TGTGCCAGTAGTTCTGGGGCGCACGAGCAGTACTTC
>TRBV2|TRBJ1-5|NA|NA
CASRAAELSNQPQHF
TGTGCCAGCAGAGCAGCGGAATTGAGCAATCAGCCCCAGCATTTT
>TRBV4-3|TRBJ2-7|TRBD1|NA
CASSHPGGDRPLLSSYEQYF
TGCGCCAGCAGCCATCCCGGAGGGGACAGGCCCCTATTGAGCTCCTACGAGCAGTACTTC
>TRBV18|TRBJ2-2|TRBD2|NA
CASPGTSGRQNTGELFF
TGTGCCAGCCCGGGGACTAGCGGGAGGCAGAACACCGGGGAGCTGTTTTTT
>TRBV24-1|TRBJ1-2|TRBD1|NA
CAHQLPGTEYGYTF
TGTGCTCACCAACTACCAGGGACAGAATATGGCTACACCTTC
>TRBV7-2|TRBJ2-1|TRBD2|NA
CASSPEALAGVRDEQFF
TGTGCCAGCAGCCCCGAGGCATTAGCGGGAGTCCGGGATGAGCAGTTCTTC
>TRBV28|TRBJ2-2|NA|once
CASTGSGVTGELFF
TGTGCCAGTACCGGGTCGGGGGTCACCGGGGAGCTGTTTTTT
>TRBV28|TRBJ1-2|NA|NA
CASSLWPGSTYGYTF
TGTGCCAGCAGTTTATGGCCAGGCTCAACCTATGGCTACACCTTC
>TRBV11-2|TRBJ1-1|NA|NA
CASSPGIRRANTEAFF
TGTGCCAGCAGCCCAGGAATCCGTCGCGCTAACACTGAAGCTTTCTTT
>TRBV3-1/TRBV3-2|TRBJ2-7|NA|NA
CASSQAGRTDYEQYF
TGTGCCAGCAGCCAAGCCGGACGGACAGACTACGAGCAGTACTTC